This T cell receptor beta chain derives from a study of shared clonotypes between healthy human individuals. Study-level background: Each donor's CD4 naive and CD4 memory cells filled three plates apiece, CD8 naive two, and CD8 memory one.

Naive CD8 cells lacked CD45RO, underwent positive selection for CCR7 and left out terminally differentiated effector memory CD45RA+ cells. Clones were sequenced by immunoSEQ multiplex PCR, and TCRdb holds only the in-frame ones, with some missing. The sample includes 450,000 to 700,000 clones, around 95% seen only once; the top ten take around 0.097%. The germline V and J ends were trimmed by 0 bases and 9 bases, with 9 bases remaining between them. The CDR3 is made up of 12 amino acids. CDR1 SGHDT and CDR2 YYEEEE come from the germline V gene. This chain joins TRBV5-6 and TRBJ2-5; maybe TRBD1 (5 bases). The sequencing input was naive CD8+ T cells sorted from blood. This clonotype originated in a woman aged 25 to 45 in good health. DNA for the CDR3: TGTGCCAGCAGCTTGGAGGGGTCGGCCCAGTACTTC. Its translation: CASSLEGSAQYF.